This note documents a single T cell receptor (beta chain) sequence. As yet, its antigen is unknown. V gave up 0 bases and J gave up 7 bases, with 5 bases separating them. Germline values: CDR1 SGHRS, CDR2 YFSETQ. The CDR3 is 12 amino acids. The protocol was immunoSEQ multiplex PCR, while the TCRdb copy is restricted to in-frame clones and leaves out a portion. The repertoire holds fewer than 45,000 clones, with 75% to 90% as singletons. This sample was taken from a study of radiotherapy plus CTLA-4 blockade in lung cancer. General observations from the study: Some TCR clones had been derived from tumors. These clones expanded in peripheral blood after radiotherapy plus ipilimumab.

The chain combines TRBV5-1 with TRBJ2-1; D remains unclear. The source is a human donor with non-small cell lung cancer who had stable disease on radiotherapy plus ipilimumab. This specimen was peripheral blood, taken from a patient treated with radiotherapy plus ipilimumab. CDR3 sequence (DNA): TGCGCCAGCAGCTTGGCCCGGAATGAGCAGTTCTTC. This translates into CASSLARNEQFF.